This is a list of T cell receptor beta chains from one sample in a study of T-cell reconstitution after alpha-beta-depleted transplantation in children. TCRdb re-called the PCR reads through MiXCR, storing one row per CDR3 protein. This sample yields 600,000 to 700,000 distinct CDR3 sequences, of which about an eighth are seen a single time; 0.79% belongs to the top ten. The sequenced sample was PBMCs, obtained before TCRalphabeta/CD19-depleted stem cell transplant. These receptors were collected from a girl aged 2 to 10 with congenital amegakaryocytic thrombocytopenia, due to receive a stem cell transplant. Both conserved end residues are trimmed from each CDR3.

V gene: TRBV29-1
CDR3 protein: SFILWEEQY

V gene: TRBV5-1
CDR3 protein: ASRLAGANNEQF

V gene: TRBV29-1
CDR3 protein: SVVSTGYSYEQY

V gene: TRBV20-1
CDR3 protein: SARPLRTSGIKDTQY

V gene: TRBV6-5
CDR3 protein: ASSWGWGISYEQY

V gene: TRBV2
CDR3 protein: ATVTERVASYNEQF

V gene: TRBV3-1
CDR3 protein: ASSPSGSFEQF

V gene: TRBV20-1
CDR3 protein: SARDRASGYYEQY

V gene: TRBV11-2
CDR3 protein: ASSPLTRPQH

V gene: TRBV29-1
CDR3 protein: SATTSGRARNEQF

V gene: TRBV3-1
CDR3 protein: ASSPDGRGDEQF

V gene: TRBV2
CDR3 protein: ASRTGGSSYEQY

V gene: TRBV7-2
CDR3 protein: ASSSSGGIYEQY

V gene: TRBV6-1
CDR3 protein: ASSTTRNNEQF

V gene: TRBV19
CDR3 protein: ASSDGITGYGYT

V gene: TRBV20-1
CDR3 protein: SAKPGLGTNEQF

V gene: TRBV29-1
CDR3 protein: SVPTSVGRGSYNEQF

V gene: TRBV7-6
CDR3 protein: ASSPMPGQKNIQY

V gene: TRBV5-1
CDR3 protein: ASRRTSGSADTQY

V gene: TRBV7-9
CDR3 protein: ASTPQGGETQY

V gene: TRBV5-1
CDR3 protein: ASSFTDRETQY

V gene: TRBV12-3/TRBV12-4
CDR3 protein: ASSLFWTSGSSSYEQY

V gene: TRBV5-1
CDR3 protein: ASSPQGTGFYNEQF

V gene: TRBV7-6
CDR3 protein: ASSLPPGLAESHNEQF

V gene: TRBV7-9
CDR3 protein: ASSATGQAKETQY

V gene: TRBV28
CDR3 protein: ASSTRQGLEETQY

V gene: TRBV7-9
CDR3 protein: ASSLVQGTTDTQY

V gene: TRBV6-1
CDR3 protein: ASSGLTAGNQPQH

V gene: TRBV20-1
CDR3 protein: SANRHDEQF

V gene: TRBV29-1
CDR3 protein: SVLLLAGFQETQY

V gene: TRBV5-1
CDR3 protein: ATAASGSGEQF

V gene: TRBV5-1
CDR3 protein: ASSLTAPDSEQY

V gene: TRBV4-1
CDR3 protein: ASSQAGGTTSYEQY

V gene: TRBV20-1
CDR3 protein: SARVTDRANYGYT

V gene: TRBV20-1
CDR3 protein: SARDIRDSGNTIY

V gene: TRBV30
CDR3 protein: AWSVKWEGNTQY